This T cell receptor (beta chain) comes out of a study of T cell changes during pregnancy in multiple sclerosis. This clone was seen just once. The CDR3 loop spans 14 amino acids. Between the trimmed V and J ends, which lost 6 bases and 3 bases, there was a span of 14 bases. Per germline, CDR1 MNHNY and CDR2 SVGAGI (reference sequence). TCRdb keeps only in-frame clones here, not all; method: immunoSEQ multiplex PCR. The repertoire includes 80,000 to 130,000 clones, approximately 94% of them detected once, and more than 0.95% sits in the top ten. Material: peripheral blood, obtained in the second trimester of pregnancy. This receptor was taken from a female donor with multiple sclerosis, enrolled in a pregnancy study. The chain has TRBV6-6 and TRBJ1-2, with D unresolved. For the CDR3, the DNA is TGTGCCAGCAGCACGACTTCAGATGACTATGGCTACACCTTC. Encoded protein: CASSTTSDDYGYTF.